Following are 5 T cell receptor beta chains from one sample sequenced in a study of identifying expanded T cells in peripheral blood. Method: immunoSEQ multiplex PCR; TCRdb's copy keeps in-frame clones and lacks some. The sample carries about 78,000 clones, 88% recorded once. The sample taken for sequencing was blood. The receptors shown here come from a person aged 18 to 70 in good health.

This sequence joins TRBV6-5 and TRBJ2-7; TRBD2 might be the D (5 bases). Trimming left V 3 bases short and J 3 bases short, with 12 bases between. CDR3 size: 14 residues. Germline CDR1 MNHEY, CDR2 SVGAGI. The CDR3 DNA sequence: TGTGCCAGCAGTTATTTCGGCGGGCTCTACGAGCAGTACTTC. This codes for CASSYFGGLYEQYF.

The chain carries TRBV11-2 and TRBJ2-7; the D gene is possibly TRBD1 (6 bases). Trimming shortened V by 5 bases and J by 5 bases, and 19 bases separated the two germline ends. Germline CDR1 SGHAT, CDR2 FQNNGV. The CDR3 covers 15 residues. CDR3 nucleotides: TGTGCCAGCAGCCTAGGACGTGGGGGCGTCGACGAGCAGTACTTC. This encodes CASSLGRGGVDEQYF.

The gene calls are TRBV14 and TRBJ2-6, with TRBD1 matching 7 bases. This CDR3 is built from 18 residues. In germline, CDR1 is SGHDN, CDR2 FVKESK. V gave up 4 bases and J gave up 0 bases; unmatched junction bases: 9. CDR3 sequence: CASSPATGTSSGANVLTF. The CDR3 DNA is TGTGCCAGCAGCCCGGCGACAGGGACGAGCTCTGGGGCCAACGTCCTGACTTTC.

The CDR3 DNA reads as TGTGCCAGCAGCCCACGGGACGGCATTAGGGATACGCAGTATTTT. This codes for CASSPRDGIRDTQYF. The chain combines TRBV9 with TRBJ2-3, with D perhaps being TRBD1 or TRBD2 (5 bases each). This CDR3 comprises 15 residues. Germline CDR1 is SGDLS and CDR2 is YYNGEE. Trimming left V 4 bases short and J 6 bases short, with 18 bases between.

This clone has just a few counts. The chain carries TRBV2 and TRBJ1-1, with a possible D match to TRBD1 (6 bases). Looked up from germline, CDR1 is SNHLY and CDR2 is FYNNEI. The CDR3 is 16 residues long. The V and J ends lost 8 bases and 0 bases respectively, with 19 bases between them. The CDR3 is CASLKEQGFLNTEAFF. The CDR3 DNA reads TGTGCCAGCCTAAAAGAACAGGGTTTTTTGAACACTGAAGCTTTCTTT.